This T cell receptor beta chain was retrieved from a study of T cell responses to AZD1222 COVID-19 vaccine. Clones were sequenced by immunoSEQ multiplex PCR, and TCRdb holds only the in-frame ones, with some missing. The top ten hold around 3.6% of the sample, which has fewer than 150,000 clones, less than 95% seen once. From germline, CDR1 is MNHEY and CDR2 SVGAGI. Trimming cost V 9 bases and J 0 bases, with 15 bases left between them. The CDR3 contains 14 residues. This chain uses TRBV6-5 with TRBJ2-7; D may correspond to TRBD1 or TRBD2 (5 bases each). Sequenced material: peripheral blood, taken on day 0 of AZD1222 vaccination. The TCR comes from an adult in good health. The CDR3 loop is CASSPGQGSYEQYF. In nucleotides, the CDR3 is TGTGCCAGTTCACCGGGGCAGGGCTCCTACGAGCAGTACTTC.